These 30 T cell receptor beta chains came from one sample sequenced in a study of cytomegalovirus exposure and HLA in healthy donors. Amplification used 60 Vbeta primers and 13 Jbeta primers. The repertoire was sequenced with immunoSEQ multiplex PCR; TCRdb's copy has only in-frame clones and lacks some. Of approximately 140,000 clones listed, approximately 91% were seen once; the top ten hold 0.51%. Sequencing was carried out using PBMCs. All receptors derive from a middle-aged woman in good health and CMV-seronegative.

J is TRBJ2-1 and V is TRBV6-5; 10 bases are shared with TRBD2. This CDR3 spans 15 amino acids. Germline trimming cut 6 bases from V and 7 bases from J; bases unmatched to any gene: 9. Germline V CDR1 and CDR2: MNHEY, SVGAGI. CDR3 nucleotide sequence: TGTGCCAGCAGCTTAGCGGGAGGACCAACGAATGAGCAGTTCTTC. It yields the protein CASSLAGGPTNEQFF.

The chain uses TRBV11-3 and TRBJ1-1; the D is unclear. V lost 5 bases to trimming and J lost 3 bases, with 13 bases between them. Germline CDR1 and CDR2: SGHNT and YENEEA. The CDR3 sequence is 14 residues long. CDR3 DNA: TGTGCCAGCAGCAACGGTCGGGGTTACACTGAAGCTTTCTTT. Its translation is CASSNGRGYTEAFF.

The CDR3, as DNA: TGTGCCAGCAGGGGCCCCGCCTATGGCTACACCTTC. As protein: CASRGPAYGYTF. This chain joins TRBV6-6 and TRBJ1-2; D is uncertain. Trimming removed 6 bases from V and 4 bases from J, with 9 bases in between. Looked up from germline, CDR1 is MNHNY and CDR2 is SVGAGI (reference sequence). The CDR3 extends over 12 amino acids.

V gene TRBV7-9 combines with J gene TRBJ2-5; D might be TRBD1 (7 bases). V was trimmed by 3 bases and J by 5 bases, leaving 10 bases between them. The CDR3 has 13 amino acids. CDR1 and CDR2 from the germline V gene are SEHNR and FQNEAQ (reference sequence). CDR3 sequence reads: CASSFPGGETQYF. The CDR3 DNA is TGTGCCAGCAGCTTCCCAGGGGGGGAGACCCAGTACTTC.

The V call is TRBV21-1, the J call TRBJ2-1; TRBD1 is taken as the D call from the table, unchecked against the DNA. TRBV21-1 is a listed pseudogene. The CDR3 is 19 amino acids. CDR3 sequence: CASSRPPGQGARRHNEQFF. The CDR3, as DNA: TGTGCCAGCAGCCGACCTCCGGGACAGGGGGCCAGAAGGCACAATGAGCAGTTCTTC.

V usage is TRBV4-1 and J usage is TRBJ2-3; 7 bases are shared with TRBD2. This CDR3 has 18 amino acids. V lost 0 bases and J lost 1; bases outside the gene matches: 10. The V gene's germline CDR1 is MGHRA and CDR2 YSYEKL. CDR3 DNA sequence: TGCGCCAGCAGCCAAGATCCGAGCGGGGCCTATGGCACAGATACGCAGTATTTT. As protein: CASSQDPSGAYGTDTQYF.

This chain uses TRBV29-1 with TRBJ1-4; D perhaps matches TRBD1 (6 bases). This CDR3 has 14 residues. V dropped 0 bases and J dropped 4 bases, with 9 bases sitting between them. Germline V gene lookup returns CDR1 SQVTM and CDR2 ANQGSEA. CDR3 loop: CSVEETGFNEKLFF. Written as DNA, the CDR3 is TGCAGCGTTGAAGAGACAGGCTTTAATGAAAAACTGTTTTTT.

This sequence joins TRBV28 and TRBJ1-5; no clear D. CDR1 and CDR2 from the germline V gene are MDHEN and SYDVKM. Trimming took off 7 bases at V and 0 bases at J, with 10 bases between the two ends. The CDR3 is 14 amino acids. Written as DNA, the CDR3 is TGTGCCAGCACCCCCCGTTTTAGCAATCAGCCCCAGCATTTT. It is translated as CASTPRFSNQPQHF. Full variable domain (rest looked up from reference TRBV28 and TRBJ1-5): DVKVTQSSRYLVKRTGEKVFLECVQDMDHENMFWYRQDPGLGLRLIYFSYDVKMKEKGDIPEGYSVSREKKERFSLILESASTNQTSMYLCASTPRFSNQPQHFGDGTRLSIL.

J is TRBJ2-7 and V is TRBV5-1; D is unclear. This CDR3 region has 13 residues. The germline V gene has CDR1 SGHRS and CDR2 YFSETQ. Deletions cut 4 bases from V and 2 bases from J, with 10 bases between. This CDR3 is CASSPTNPYEQYF. The CDR3 DNA reads as TGCGCCAGCAGCCCAACTAACCCCTACGAGCAGTACTTC.

This clone was counted a few times. J is TRBJ2-5 and V is TRBV5-1, with D possibly matching TRBD2 (5 bases). The CDR3 is 14 amino acids. Per germline, CDR1 SGHRS and CDR2 YFSETQ. The germline V and J ends were trimmed by 0 bases and 5 bases, with 11 bases remaining between them. CDR3 sequence: CASSLVSGEETQYF. In DNA form, the CDR3 reads TGCGCCAGCAGCTTGGTGAGTGGGGAGGAGACCCAGTACTTC. The full variable domain, with the rest looked up from reference TRBV5-1 and TRBJ2-5, is KAGVTQTPRYLIKTRGQQVTLSCSPISGHRSVSWYQQTPGQGLQFLFEYFSETQRNKGNFPGRFSGRQFSNSRSEMNVSTLELGDSALYLCASSLVSGEETQYFGPGTRLLVL.

V and J are TRBV7-9 and TRBJ2-3, with D unresolved. CDR1 SEHNR and CDR2 FQNEAQ come from the germline V gene (reference sequence). V lost 6 bases and J lost 2, with 6 bases in between. This CDR3 has 12 amino acids. The CDR3 here is CASRTFTDTQYF. DNA for the CDR3: TGTGCCAGCAGAACATTCACAGATACGCAGTATTTT. The variable domain in full, with the rest retrieved from reference TRBV7-9 and TRBJ2-3, is DTGVSQNPRHKITKRGQNVTFRCDPISEHNRLYWYRQTLGQGPEFLTYFQNEAQLEKSRLLSDRFSAERPKGSFSTLEIQRTEQGDSAMYLCASRTFTDTQYFGPGTRLTVL.

The chain employs TRBV4-1 and TRBJ1-5; no clear D. V was shortened by 1 base and J by 3 bases, with 13 bases between the two germline ends. Germline lookup yields CDR1 MGHRA and CDR2 YSYEKL. The CDR3 sequence is 16 residues long. The CDR3 DNA is TGCGCCAGCAGCCAAGGGTTCGGGGATCCCAATCAGCCCCAGCATTTT. This translates into CASSQGFGDPNQPQHF.

The chain links TRBV7-9 to TRBJ1-1; no reliable D call. The CDR3 contains 13 residues. Trimming took 5 bases from V and 1 from J, leaving 8 bases between them. Germline loops: CDR1 SEHNR, CDR2 FQNEAQ (reference sequence). The CDR3 here is CASSTSGNTEAFF. The CDR3 DNA is TGTGCCAGCAGCACTTCAGGGAACACTGAAGCTTTCTTT.

This clone was counted once. The chain carries TRBV7-8 and TRBJ1-1; 8 nucleotides match TRBD1. This CDR3 comprises 16 residues. Germline V lookup: CDR1 SGHVS, CDR2 FQNEAQ. Unmatched junction bases numbered 6, after V lost 1 base and J lost 2 bases. DNA for the CDR3: TGTGCCAGCAGCTTAGGTCCTCAGGGGGCCAACACTGAAGCTTTCTTT. Its protein is CASSLGPQGANTEAFF.

The chain combines TRBV6-1 with TRBJ1-2; 9 positions agree with TRBD1. Germline V CDR1 and CDR2: MNHNS, SASEGT. The V and J ends lost 6 bases and 4 bases, in that order; junction bases with no gene match: 6. The CDR3 is 14 residues long. DNA for the CDR3: TGTGCCAGCAGACAACAGGGGGCGGTCTATGGCTACACCTTC. This gives the protein CASRQQGAVYGYTF.

The chain joins TRBV7-2 to TRBJ2-2; TRBD1 agrees at 9 bases. The V gene's germline CDR1 is SGHTA and CDR2 FQGNSA. The CDR3 length is 16 residues. With 2 bases clipped from V and 1 base from J, the junction kept 2 bases outside the gene matches. CDR3 amino acids: CASSLYRGRNTGELFF. The CDR3 nucleotides are TGTGCCAGCAGCTTATACAGGGGGCGGAACACCGGGGAGCTGTTTTTT.

The chain employs TRBV5-1 and TRBJ1-2; 10 nucleotides match TRBD1. The ends lost 4 bases at V and 2 bases at J; junction bases unmatched: 5. There are 15 residues in the CDR3. Per the germline V gene, CDR1 is SGHRS and CDR2 is YFSETQ. DNA for the CDR3: TGCGCCAGCAGCCCGCCGGGACAGGGGAACTATGGCTACACCTTC. This translates into CASSPPGQGNYGYTF.

The chain recombines TRBV9 with TRBJ1-3; 8 bases agree with TRBD1. The V gene end was trimmed by 5 bases and the J gene end by 1 base; junction bases not matched to a gene: 11. The CDR3 runs 17 residues. Per germline, CDR1 SGDLS and CDR2 YYNGEE. CDR3 nucleotides: TGTGCCAGCAGTACACAGGGGGATCAGGCTTCTGGAAACACCATATATTTT. This gives the protein CASSTQGDQASGNTIYF.

V gene TRBV11-2 combines with J gene TRBJ2-1; 13 positions agree with TRBD2. J gave up 15 bases and V 3 bases, and 11 bases lay outside the gene matches. In germline, CDR1 is SGHAT, CDR2 FQNNGV. CDR3 length: 15 residues. The DNA of the CDR3 is TGTGCCAGCAGCTTGGACCCTACTAGCGGGAGGGCCCCGTTCTTC. Translating gives CASSLDPTSGRAPFF.

The chain recombines TRBV7-2 with TRBJ2-7; possible D gene TRBD2, 5 bases. CDR1 is SGHTA, CDR2 FQGNSA, per germline. The CDR3 sequence is 12 residues long. Between the trimmed V and J ends, which lost 8 bases and 7 bases, there was a span of 15 bases. The chain's CDR3 is CASGLISGEQYF. DNA of the CDR3: TGTGCCAGCGGGCTCATCTCGGGGGAGCAGTACTTC.

The chain links TRBV5-1 to TRBJ2-3; TRBD2 might be the D (7 bases). The CDR3 has 14 amino acids. Per the germline V gene, CDR1 is SGHRS and CDR2 is YFSETQ. Trimming left V 2 bases short and J 2 bases short, with 9 bases between. CDR3 bases: TGCGCCAGCAGCTTAGGGGGGGCCACAGATACGCAGTATTTT. Amino acids: CASSLGGATDTQYF.

The CDR3 is CASSTRQGSTDTQYF. In nucleotides, the CDR3 is TGTGCCAGCAGCACAAGACAGGGGAGCACAGATACGCAGTATTTT. The chain recombines TRBV7-2 with TRBJ2-3, with 8 nucleotides matching TRBD1. The CDR3 totals 15 residues. After removal of 5 bases from V and 0 bases from J, the junction contained 4 bases not matched to a gene. Germline V gene lookup returns CDR1 SGHTA and CDR2 FQGNSA.

V and J are TRBV19 and TRBJ2-2; D unclear. CDR3 length equals 13 residues. Per germline, CDR1 LNHDA and CDR2 SQIVND (reference sequence). Trimming stripped 5 bases from V and 7 bases from J, with 11 bases between. DNA for the CDR3: TGTGCCAGTAGTCCCTCCCGTAGCGGGGAGCTGTTTTTT. Its translation is CASSPSRSGELFF.

CDR3 bases: TGTGCCAGCTCACCACCCCAGGGGCGGAAGCTGTTTTTT. Translating gives CASSPPQGRKLFF. This chain links TRBV18 with TRBJ2-2, with D possibly TRBD1 on 6 matching bases. The length of the CDR3 is 13 residues. Trimming took off 0 bases at V and 12 bases at J, with 11 bases between the two ends. CDR1 and CDR2 from the germline V gene are KGHSH and LQKENI.

The CDR3 bases are TGTGCCTCCGGCCCGGGGACAAATTATAACTATGGCTACACCTTC. Its protein product is CASGPGTNYNYGYTF. The chain uses TRBV19 and TRBJ1-2; a possible D gene is TRBD1 (6 bases). V was trimmed by 11 bases and J by 1 base, leaving 20 bases between them. The CDR3 totals 15 residues. Germline V gene data show CDR1 as LNHDA and CDR2 as SQIVND (reference sequence). Full variable domain (remainder filled in from reference TRBV19 and TRBJ1-2): DGGITQSPKYLFRKEGQNVTLSCEQNLNHDAMYWYRQDPGQGLRLIYYSQIVNDFQKGDIAEGYSVSREKKESFPLTVTSAQKNPTAFYLCASGPGTNYNYGYTFGSGTRLTVV.

This clone appeared once. The chain carries TRBV4-1 and TRBJ2-1; weak D call: TRBD2 (6 bases). The V and J ends lost 1 base and 2 bases respectively, with 9 bases between them. This CDR3 region has 15 residues. CDR1 is MGHRA and CDR2 is YSYEKL in the germline V gene. The CDR3 DNA sequence: TGCGCCAGCAGCCAAGGGGGGGTCGCCTACAATGAGCAGTTCTTC. Translated: CASSQGGVAYNEQFF.

J is TRBJ1-1 and V is TRBV5-1; D might be TRBD1 (6 bases). Germline loops: CDR1 SGHRS, CDR2 YFSETQ. This CDR3 contains 13 residues. Trimming cost V 0 bases and J 4 bases, with 7 bases left between them. CDR3 sequence reads: CASSLAGVTEAFF. CDR3 in DNA: TGCGCCAGCAGCTTGGCAGGGGTCACTGAAGCTTTCTTT.

V usage is TRBV11-2 and J usage is TRBJ2-5; 9 nucleotides agree with TRBD2. This CDR3 comprises 15 residues. V dropped 11 bases and J dropped 1; count of bases not matched to a gene: 11. Germline assignment: CDR1 SGHAT and CDR2 FQNNGV. CDR3 nucleotides: TGTGCCTCAAGGCTAGCGGGGCAGTCCCAAGAGACCCAGTACTTC. This gives the protein CASRLAGQSQETQYF. Combining the CDR3 with reference TRBV11-2 and TRBJ2-5 gives the whole variable domain EAGVAQSPRYKIIEKRQSVAFWCNPISGHATLYWYQQILGQGPKLLIQFQNNGVVDDSQLPKDRFSAERLKGVDSTLKIQPAKLEDSAVYLCASRLAGQSQETQYFGPGTRLLVL.

V is TRBV5-1 and J is TRBJ2-1; maybe TRBD1 (5 bases). Germline V CDR1 and CDR2: SGHRS, YFSETQ. Trimming shortened V by 4 bases and J by 5 bases, and 7 bases separated the two germline ends. This CDR3 is built from 12 residues. CDR3 amino acids: CASSDSHNEQFF. CDR3 sequence (DNA): TGCGCCAGCAGCGACAGCCACAATGAGCAGTTCTTC.

This clone was picked up one time. J is TRBJ2-2 and V is TRBV27; perhaps TRBD2 as D (6 bases). Germline assignment: CDR1 MNHEY and CDR2 SMNVEV (reference sequence). This CDR3 region has 17 residues. Trimming took off 6 bases at V and 2 bases at J, with 19 bases between the two ends. CDR3 amino acids: CASRRSSGTANTGELFF. The CDR3 nucleotides are TGTGCCAGCAGACGCTCCTCCGGGACTGCTAACACCGGGGAGCTGTTTTTT.